The following is a TCR beta chain sequence with its context. Its antigen is unknown. The CDR3 contains 12 residues. Germline V gene sequence: CDR1 MDHEN, CDR2 SYDVKM. Between the trimmed V and J ends, which lost 8 bases and 8 bases, there was a span of 15 bases. The sample belongs to a study of T cell responses to AZD1222 COVID-19 vaccine. Study-level findings and limits: Baseline antibody screening turned up just 6 or 7 seropositive AZD1222 recipients. The sample set comprised mostly white British donors with more females, and clonal diversity was possibly underestimated.

Data came from immunoSEQ multiplex PCR; TCRdb stores just in-frame clones and leaves some out. The sample has some 110,000 clones, 70% to 90% seen once. The sequence was collected from an adult in good health. The specimen comprised peripheral blood, sampled on day 0 of MenACWY control vaccination. The gene calls are TRBV28 and TRBJ1-2, with D unresolved. Here the CDR3 reads CASGLPVRGYTF. CDR3 nucleotides: TGTGCCAGCGGGCTCCCGGTCCGCGGCTACACCTTC.